This T cell receptor beta chain appears in the sequencing data of a study of early T cells in non-severe SARS-CoV-2 infection. Across the study: From unsorted whole blood, bulk RNA was sequenced, and the chains remained unpaired. Points from the study as a whole: Using VDJdb, the matching emphasized anti-spike CD8 responses while missing private and CD4 specificities.

cDNA molecules, individually, were tagged with unique molecular identifiers. TCRdb re-called the 5' RACE reads with MiXCR, one entry per CDR3 protein. The sample consists of over 30,000 distinct CDR3 sequences, less than 8.5% of them appearing once. V lost 5 bases to trimming and J lost 7 bases, with 17 bases between them. This CDR3 region has 14 residues. CDR1 and CDR2 (germline): MDHEN, SYDVKM. This clonotype appeared a few times. Its antigen is unidentified. The clonotype comes from an adult who was a healthcare worker with PCR-confirmed SARS-CoV-2 infection or an uninfected control (not recorded which). J is TRBJ1-1 and V is TRBV28, with a weak D call TRBD1 (6 bases). The sequences come from whole blood, collected at baseline. CDR3 region: CASSTQGSDGEAFF. The CDR3 nucleotides are TGTGCCAGCAGTACACAGGGAAGTGATGGTGAAGCTTTCTTT.